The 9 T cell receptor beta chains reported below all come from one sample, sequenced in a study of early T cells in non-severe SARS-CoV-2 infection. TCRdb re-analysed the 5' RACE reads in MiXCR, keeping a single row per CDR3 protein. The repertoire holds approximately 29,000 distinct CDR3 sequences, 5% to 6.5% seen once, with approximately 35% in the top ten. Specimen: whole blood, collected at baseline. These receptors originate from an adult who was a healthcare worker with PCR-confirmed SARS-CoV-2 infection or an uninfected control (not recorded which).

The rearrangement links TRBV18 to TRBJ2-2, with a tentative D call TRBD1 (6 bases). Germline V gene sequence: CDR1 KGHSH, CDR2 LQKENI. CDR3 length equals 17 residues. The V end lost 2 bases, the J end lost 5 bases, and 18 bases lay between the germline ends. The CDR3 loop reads CASSPSPGRGFTGELFF. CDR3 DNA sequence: TGTGCCAGCTCACCATCCCCAGGCAGGGGATTTACCGGGGAGCTGTTTTTT.

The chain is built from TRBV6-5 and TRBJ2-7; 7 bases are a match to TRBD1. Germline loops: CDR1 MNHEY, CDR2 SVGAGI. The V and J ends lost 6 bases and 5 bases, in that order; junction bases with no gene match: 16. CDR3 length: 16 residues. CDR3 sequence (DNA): TGTGCCAGCAGCCTCCCCCGGGCAGGGGGAGTTGACGAGCAGTACTTC. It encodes CASSLPRAGGVDEQYF.

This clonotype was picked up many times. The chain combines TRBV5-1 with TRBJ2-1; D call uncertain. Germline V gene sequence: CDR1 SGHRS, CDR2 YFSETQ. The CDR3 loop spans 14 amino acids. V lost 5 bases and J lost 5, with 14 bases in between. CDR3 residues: CASSLLQQNNEQFF. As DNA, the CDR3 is TGCGCCAGCAGTCTGCTACAGCAAAACAATGAGCAGTTCTTC. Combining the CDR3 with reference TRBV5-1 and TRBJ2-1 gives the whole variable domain KAGVTQTPRYLIKTRGQQVTLSCSPISGHRSVSWYQQTPGQGLQFLFEYFSETQRNKGNFPGRFSGRQFSNSRSEMNVSTLELGDSALYLCASSLLQQNNEQFFGPGTRLTVL.

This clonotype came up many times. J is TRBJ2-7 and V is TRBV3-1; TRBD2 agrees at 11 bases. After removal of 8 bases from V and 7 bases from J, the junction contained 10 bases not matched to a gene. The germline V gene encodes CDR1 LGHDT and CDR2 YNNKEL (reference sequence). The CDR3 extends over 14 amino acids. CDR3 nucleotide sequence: TGTGCCAGCCATGATACTAGCGGGAGTAAAGAGCAGTACTTC. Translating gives CASHDTSGSKEQYF.

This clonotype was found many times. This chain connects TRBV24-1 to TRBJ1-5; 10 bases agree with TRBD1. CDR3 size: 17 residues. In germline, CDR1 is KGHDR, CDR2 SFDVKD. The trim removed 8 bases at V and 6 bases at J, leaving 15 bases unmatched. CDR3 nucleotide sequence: TGTGCCACCATTGAACATCCGGGACAGGGGTCGGGTCAGCCCCAGCATTTT. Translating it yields CATIEHPGQGSGQPQHF.

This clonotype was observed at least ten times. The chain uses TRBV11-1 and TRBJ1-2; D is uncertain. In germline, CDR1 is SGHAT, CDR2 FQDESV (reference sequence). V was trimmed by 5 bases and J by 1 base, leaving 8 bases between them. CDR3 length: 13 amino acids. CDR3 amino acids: CASSQDGNYGYTF. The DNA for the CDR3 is TGTGCCAGCAGCCAGGACGGTAACTATGGCTACACCTTC.

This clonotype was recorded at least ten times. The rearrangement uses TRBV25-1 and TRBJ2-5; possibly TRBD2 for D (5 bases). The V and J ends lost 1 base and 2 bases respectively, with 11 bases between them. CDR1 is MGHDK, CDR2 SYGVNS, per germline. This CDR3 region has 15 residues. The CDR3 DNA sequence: TGTGCCAGCAGTGAATCGGGCGGAGGACAAGAGACCCAGTACTTC. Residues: CASSESGGGQETQYF.

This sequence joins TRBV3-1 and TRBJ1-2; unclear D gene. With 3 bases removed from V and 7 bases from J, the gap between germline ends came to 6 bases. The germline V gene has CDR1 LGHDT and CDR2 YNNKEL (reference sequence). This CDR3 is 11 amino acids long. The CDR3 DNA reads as TGTGCCAGCAGCCACGGTGGTGGCTACACCTTC. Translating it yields CASSHGGGYTF. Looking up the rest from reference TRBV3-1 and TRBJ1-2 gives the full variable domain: DTAVSQTPKYLVTQMGNDKSIKCEQNLGHDTMYWYKQDSKKFLKIMFSYNNKELIINETVPNRFSPKSPDKAHLNLHINSLELGDSAVYFCASSHGGGYTFGSGTRLTVV.

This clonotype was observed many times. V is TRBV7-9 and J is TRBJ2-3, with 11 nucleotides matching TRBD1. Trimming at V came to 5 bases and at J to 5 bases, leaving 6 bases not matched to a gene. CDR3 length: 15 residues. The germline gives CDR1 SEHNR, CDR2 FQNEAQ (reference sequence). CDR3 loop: CASSAGQGAKDTQYF. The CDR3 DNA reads TGTGCCAGCAGCGCCGGACAGGGGGCCAAAGATACGCAGTATTTT.